This T cell receptor (beta chain) was sequenced in a study of shared clonotypes between healthy human individuals. Study-wide context: Three plates were used per donor for CD4 naive, three for CD4 memory, two for CD8 naive and one for CD8 memory. General study results and limits: About 4.5% of naive CD4 clonotypes were common to several donors. Sampling used blood alone; tissue repertoires probably differ. Estimated richness was generally greater in naive than memory subsets.

Worth noting for this clone: Its cognate antigen is unknown.

Method: immunoSEQ multiplex PCR; TCRdb's copy keeps in-frame clones and lacks some. The sample includes some 2.4 million clones, roughly 93% of them seen just once. The CDR3 length is 14 residues. V was trimmed by 6 bases and J by 4 bases, leaving 14 bases between them. Per germline, CDR1 MRHNA and CDR2 SNTAGT. The chain is built from TRBV6-4 and TRBJ2-3; D may be TRBD1 (6 bases). The TCR comes from a man aged 18 to 29 in good health. Some clones in this sample may be carry-over from other donors' samples. Sequenced sample: naive CD4+ T cells from PBMCs. The subset denotes: CD45RA+ positively selected. The CDR3 region is CASRGDRSSDTQYF. CDR3 DNA: TGTGCCAGCAGGGGAGACAGGAGCTCAGATACGCAGTATTTT.